These T cell receptor beta chains were read from a single sample in a study of blood T cell repertoires in COVID-19. This table comes from immunoSEQ multiplex PCR, and its TCRdb copy is limited to in-frame clones, with some not included. The sample records a few hundred thousand clones, under 85% being singletons. Sequenced sample: PBMCs or T cells enriched from blood (not recorded which). The receptors here all came from a woman aged 45 to 65 who had recovered from COVID-19. Each CDR3 is given with its conserved first and last residue. A D gene is named only where the DNA matches it firmly. The size field is filled for only some rows; it gives once, few, many or a size class.

j_call: TRBJ2-2
clone_size: .
d_call: TRBD1
v_call: TRBV18
cdr3_nt: TGTGCCAGCTCAGCCGGGACAGCCAACACCGGGGAGCTGTTTTTT
cdr3_aa: CASSAGTANTGELFF

j_call: TRBJ1-5
clone_size: .
d_call: .
v_call: TRBV27
cdr3_nt: TGTGCCAGCAGTCCAAGCCTAACCCGACAGCCCCAGCATTTT
cdr3_aa: CASSPSLTRQPQHF

j_call: TRBJ2-7
clone_size: .
d_call: .
v_call: TRBV5-4
cdr3_nt: TGTGCCAGCAGCCTAAACGGACTGGTCGGGCCCTACGAGCAGTACTTC
cdr3_aa: CASSLNGLVGPYEQYF

j_call: TRBJ1-2
clone_size: .
d_call: .
v_call: TRBV2
cdr3_nt: TGTGCCAGCAGTGAACGCAGGGAACACTATGGCTACACCTTC
cdr3_aa: CASSERREHYGYTF

j_call: TRBJ2-2
clone_size: .
d_call: .
v_call: TRBV13
cdr3_nt: TGTGCCAGCAGCGCCAGAAACACCGGGGAGCTGTTTTTT
cdr3_aa: CASSARNTGELFF

j_call: TRBJ1-4
clone_size: .
d_call: TRBD1
v_call: TRBV29-1
cdr3_nt: TGCAGCGTTGCCTGGGGGACAGGGCAAAGGGGGGCTAATGAAAAACTGTTTTTT
cdr3_aa: CSVAWGTGQRGANEKLFF

j_call: TRBJ1-3
clone_size: .
d_call: .
v_call: TRBV25-1
cdr3_nt: TGTGCCAGCAGTTATGACAGATTCCTCTCTGGAAACACCATATATTTT
cdr3_aa: CASSYDRFLSGNTIYF

j_call: TRBJ1-4
clone_size: many
d_call: .
v_call: TRBV7-9
cdr3_nt: TGTGCCAGCAGCTTAGCACAGGGACCTAATGAAAAACTGTTTTTT
cdr3_aa: CASSLAQGPNEKLFF

j_call: TRBJ1-5
clone_size: .
d_call: .
v_call: TRBV19
cdr3_nt: TGTGCCAGTAGTAACCAGGGTTACAATCAGCCCCAGCATTTT
cdr3_aa: CASSNQGYNQPQHF

j_call: TRBJ2-7
clone_size: .
d_call: .
v_call: TRBV6-5
cdr3_nt: TGTGCCAGCAGTACCCCCCCCAGGGGACACGAGCAGTACTTC
cdr3_aa: CASSTPPRGHEQYF

j_call: TRBJ1-2
clone_size: .
d_call: .
v_call: TRBV7-2
cdr3_nt: TGTGCCAGCAGCTTATTCGGGGGGGCAAGCTATGGCTACACCTTC
cdr3_aa: CASSLFGGASYGYTF

j_call: TRBJ2-7
clone_size: .
d_call: .
v_call: TRBV6-5
cdr3_nt: TGTGCCAGCAGTTACTCAGGGAGCTTTTCCTACGAGCAGTACTTC
cdr3_aa: CASSYSGSFSYEQYF

j_call: TRBJ1-2
clone_size: .
d_call: .
v_call: TRBV2
cdr3_nt: TGTGCCAGCAGTGGGGGCCCTCATGGCTACACCTTC
cdr3_aa: CASSGGPHGYTF

j_call: TRBJ2-3
clone_size: .
d_call: .
v_call: TRBV7-9
cdr3_nt: TGTGCCAGCAGCCGGGGGGCCCGGGGCAGTAGCACAGATACGCAGTATTTT
cdr3_aa: CASSRGARGSSTDTQYF

j_call: TRBJ1-2
clone_size: .
d_call: TRBD1
v_call: TRBV30
cdr3_nt: TGTGCCTGGAGTGCGGACAGGGCGGCTGGCTACACCTTC
cdr3_aa: CAWSADRAAGYTF